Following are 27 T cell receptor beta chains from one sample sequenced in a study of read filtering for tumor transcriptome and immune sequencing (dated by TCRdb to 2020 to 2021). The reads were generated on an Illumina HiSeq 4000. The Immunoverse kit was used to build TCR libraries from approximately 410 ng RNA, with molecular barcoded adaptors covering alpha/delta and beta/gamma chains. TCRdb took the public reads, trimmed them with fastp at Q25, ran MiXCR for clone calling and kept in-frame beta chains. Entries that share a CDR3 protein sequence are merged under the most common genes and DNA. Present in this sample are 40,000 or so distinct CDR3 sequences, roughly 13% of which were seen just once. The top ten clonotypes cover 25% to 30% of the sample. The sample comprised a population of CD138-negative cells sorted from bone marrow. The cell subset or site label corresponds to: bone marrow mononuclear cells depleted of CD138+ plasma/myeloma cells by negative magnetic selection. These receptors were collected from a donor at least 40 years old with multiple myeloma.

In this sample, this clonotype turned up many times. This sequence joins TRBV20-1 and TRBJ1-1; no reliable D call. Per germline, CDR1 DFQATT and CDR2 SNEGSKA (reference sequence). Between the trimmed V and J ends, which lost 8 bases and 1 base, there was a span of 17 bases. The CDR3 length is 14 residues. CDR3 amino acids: CSLPSRVSNTEAFF. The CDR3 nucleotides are TGCAGTCTACCTTCAAGGGTCTCGAACACTGAAGCTTTCTTT.

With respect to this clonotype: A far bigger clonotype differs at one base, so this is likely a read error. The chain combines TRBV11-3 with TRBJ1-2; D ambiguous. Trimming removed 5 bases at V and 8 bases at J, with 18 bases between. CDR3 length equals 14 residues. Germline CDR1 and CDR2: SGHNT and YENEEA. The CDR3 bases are TGTGCCAGCAGCCAGACCGACACTCCGGAGGGCTACACCTTC. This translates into CASSQTDTPEGYTF. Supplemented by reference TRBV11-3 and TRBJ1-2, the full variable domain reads EAGVVQSPRYKIIEKKQPVAFWCNPISGHNTLYWYLQNLGQGPELLIRYENEEAVDDSQLPKDRFSAERLKGVDSTLKIQPAELGDSAVYLCASSQTDTPEGYTFGSGTRLTVV.

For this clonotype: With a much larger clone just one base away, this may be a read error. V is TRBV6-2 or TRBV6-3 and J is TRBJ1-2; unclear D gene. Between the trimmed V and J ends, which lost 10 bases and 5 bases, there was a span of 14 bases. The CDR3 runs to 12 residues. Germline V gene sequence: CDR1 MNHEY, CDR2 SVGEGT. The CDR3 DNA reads TGTGCCACCCATTCTCTCCTGTATGGCTACACCTTC. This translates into CATHSLLYGYTF.

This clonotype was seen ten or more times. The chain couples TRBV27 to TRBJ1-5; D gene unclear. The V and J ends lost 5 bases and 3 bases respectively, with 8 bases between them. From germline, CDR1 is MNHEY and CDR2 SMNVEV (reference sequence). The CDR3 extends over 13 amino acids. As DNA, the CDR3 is TGTGCCAGCAGTCCAGACAACAATCAGCCCCAGCATTTT. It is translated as CASSPDNNQPQHF.

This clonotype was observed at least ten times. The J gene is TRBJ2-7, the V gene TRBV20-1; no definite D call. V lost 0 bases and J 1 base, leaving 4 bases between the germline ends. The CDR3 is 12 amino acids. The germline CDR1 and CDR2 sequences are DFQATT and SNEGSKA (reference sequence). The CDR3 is CSARDSSYEQYF. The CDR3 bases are TGCAGTGCTAGAGACAGTTCCTACGAGCAGTACTTC.

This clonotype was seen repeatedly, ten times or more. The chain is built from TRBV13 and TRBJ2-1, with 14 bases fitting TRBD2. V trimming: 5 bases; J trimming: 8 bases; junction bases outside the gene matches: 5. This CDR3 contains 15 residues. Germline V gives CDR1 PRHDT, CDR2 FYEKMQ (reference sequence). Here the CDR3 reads CASSTGTSGSYEQFF. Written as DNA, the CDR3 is TGTGCCAGCAGCACCGGGACTAGCGGGAGCTATGAGCAGTTCTTC.

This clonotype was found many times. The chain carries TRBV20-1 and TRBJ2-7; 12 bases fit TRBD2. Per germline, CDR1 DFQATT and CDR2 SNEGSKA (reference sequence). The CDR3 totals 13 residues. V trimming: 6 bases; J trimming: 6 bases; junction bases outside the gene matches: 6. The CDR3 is CSATGTSGREQYF. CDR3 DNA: TGCAGTGCCACCGGGACTAGCGGGCGCGAGCAGTACTTC.

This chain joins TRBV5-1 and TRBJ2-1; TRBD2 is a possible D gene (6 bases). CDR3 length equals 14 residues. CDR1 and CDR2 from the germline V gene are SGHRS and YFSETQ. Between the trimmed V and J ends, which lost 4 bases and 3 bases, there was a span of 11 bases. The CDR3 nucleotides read TGCGCCAGCAGCGGGGGACTCCTCTACAATGAGCAGTTCTTC. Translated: CASSGGLLYNEQFF. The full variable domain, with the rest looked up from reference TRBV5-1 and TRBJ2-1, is KAGVTQTPRYLIKTRGQQVTLSCSPISGHRSVSWYQQTPGQGLQFLFEYFSETQRNKGNFPGRFSGRQFSNSRSEMNVSTLELGDSALYLCASSGGLLYNEQFFGPGTRLTVL.

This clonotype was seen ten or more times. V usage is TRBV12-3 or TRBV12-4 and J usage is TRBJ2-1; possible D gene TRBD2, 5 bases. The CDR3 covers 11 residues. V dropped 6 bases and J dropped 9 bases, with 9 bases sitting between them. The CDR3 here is CASSTGIEQFF. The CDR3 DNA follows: TGTGCCAGCAGCACGGGGATTGAGCAGTTCTTC.

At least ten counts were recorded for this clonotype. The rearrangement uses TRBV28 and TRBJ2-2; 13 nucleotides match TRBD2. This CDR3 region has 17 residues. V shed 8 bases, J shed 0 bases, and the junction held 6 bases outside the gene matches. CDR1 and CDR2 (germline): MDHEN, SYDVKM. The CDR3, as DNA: TGTGCCAGCGGGTTGGGACTAGCGGGACCGAACACCGGGGAGCTGTTTTTT. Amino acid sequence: CASGLGLAGPNTGELFF. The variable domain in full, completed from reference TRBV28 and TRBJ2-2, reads DVKVTQSSRYLVKRTGEKVFLECVQDMDHENMFWYRQDPGLGLRLIYFSYDVKMKEKGDIPEGYSVSREKKERFSLILESASTNQTSMYLCASGLGLAGPNTGELFFGEGSRLTVL.

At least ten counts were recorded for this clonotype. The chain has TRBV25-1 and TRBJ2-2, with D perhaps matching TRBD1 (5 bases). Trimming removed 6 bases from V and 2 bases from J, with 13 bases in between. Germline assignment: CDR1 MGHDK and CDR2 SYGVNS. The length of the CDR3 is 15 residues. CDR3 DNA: TGTGCCAGCAGCCCAGGGCAGATTAACACCGGGGAGCTGTTTTTT. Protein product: CASSPGQINTGELFF.

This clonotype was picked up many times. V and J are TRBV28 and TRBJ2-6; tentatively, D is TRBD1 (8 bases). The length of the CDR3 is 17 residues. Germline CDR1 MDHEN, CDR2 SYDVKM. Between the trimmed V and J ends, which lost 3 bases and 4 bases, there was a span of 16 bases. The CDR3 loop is CASSFWNRGGGANVLTF. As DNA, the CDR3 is TGTGCCAGCAGTTTCTGGAACAGGGGGGGCGGGGCCAACGTCCTGACTTTC.

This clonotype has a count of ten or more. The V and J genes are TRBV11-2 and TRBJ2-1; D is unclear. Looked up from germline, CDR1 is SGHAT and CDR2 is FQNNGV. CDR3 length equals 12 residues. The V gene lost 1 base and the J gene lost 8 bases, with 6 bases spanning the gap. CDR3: CASSLGRHEQFF. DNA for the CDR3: TGTGCCAGCAGCTTAGGTCGGCATGAGCAGTTCTTC.

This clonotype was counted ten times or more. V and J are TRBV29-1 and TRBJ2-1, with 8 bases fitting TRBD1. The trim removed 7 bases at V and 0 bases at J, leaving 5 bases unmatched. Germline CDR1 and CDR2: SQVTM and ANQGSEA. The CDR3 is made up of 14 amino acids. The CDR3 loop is CSARDRSSYNEQFF. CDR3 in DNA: TGCAGCGCAAGGGACAGGAGCTCCTACAATGAGCAGTTCTTC.

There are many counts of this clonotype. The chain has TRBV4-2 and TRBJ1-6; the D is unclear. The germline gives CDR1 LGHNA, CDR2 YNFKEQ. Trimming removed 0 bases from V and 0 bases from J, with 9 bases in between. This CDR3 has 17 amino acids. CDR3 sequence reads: CASSQEDRSSYNSPLHF. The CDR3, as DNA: TGTGCCAGCAGCCAAGAGGACCGGAGCTCCTATAATTCACCCCTCCACTTT.

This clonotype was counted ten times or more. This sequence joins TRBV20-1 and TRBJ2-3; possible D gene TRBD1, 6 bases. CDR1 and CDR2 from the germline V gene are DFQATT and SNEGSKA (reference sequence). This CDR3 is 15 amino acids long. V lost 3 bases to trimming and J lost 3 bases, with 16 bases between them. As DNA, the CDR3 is TGCAGTGCTAGGAGTATAACAGGGAAAACAGATACGCAGTATTTT. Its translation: CSARSITGKTDTQYF.

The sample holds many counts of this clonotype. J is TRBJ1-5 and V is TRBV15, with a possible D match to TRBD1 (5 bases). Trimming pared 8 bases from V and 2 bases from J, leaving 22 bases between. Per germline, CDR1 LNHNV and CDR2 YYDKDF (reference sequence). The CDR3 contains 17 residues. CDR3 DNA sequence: TGTGCCACCCAAATCGGAAGGGGCAGGAGGGGCAATCAGCCCCAGCATTTT. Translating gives CATQIGRGRRGNQPQHF.

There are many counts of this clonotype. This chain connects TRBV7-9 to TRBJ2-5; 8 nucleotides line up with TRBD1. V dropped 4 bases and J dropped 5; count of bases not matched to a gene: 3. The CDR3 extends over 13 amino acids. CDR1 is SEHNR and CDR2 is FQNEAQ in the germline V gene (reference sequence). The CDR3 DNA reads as TGTGCCAGCAGCTCGACAGGGGTCGAGACCCAGTACTTC. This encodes CASSSTGVETQYF.

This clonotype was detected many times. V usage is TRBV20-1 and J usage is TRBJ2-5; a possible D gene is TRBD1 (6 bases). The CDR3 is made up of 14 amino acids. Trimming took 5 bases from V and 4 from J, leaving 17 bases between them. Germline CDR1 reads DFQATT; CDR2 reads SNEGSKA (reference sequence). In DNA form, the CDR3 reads TGCAGTGCTTATCTAACAGGGCGTCCAGAGACCCAGTACTTC. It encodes CSAYLTGRPETQYF.

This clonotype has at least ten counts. CDR3 sequence reads: CSARVVGNYGYTF. The CDR3 coding sequence is TGCAGTGCTAGAGTGGTAGGCAACTATGGCTACACCTTC. V is TRBV20-1 and J is TRBJ1-2; D ambiguous. Germline V CDR1 and CDR2: DFQATT, SNEGSKA (reference sequence). V was pared by 1 base and J by 2 bases, with 8 bases between. The CDR3 is made up of 13 amino acids.

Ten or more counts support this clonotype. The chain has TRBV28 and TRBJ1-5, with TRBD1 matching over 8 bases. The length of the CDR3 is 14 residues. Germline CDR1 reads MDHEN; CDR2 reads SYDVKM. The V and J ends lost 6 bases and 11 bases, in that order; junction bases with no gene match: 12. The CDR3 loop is CASRHIDRGQAQHF. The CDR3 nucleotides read TGTGCCAGCAGACATATCGACAGGGGACAGGCCCAGCATTTT.

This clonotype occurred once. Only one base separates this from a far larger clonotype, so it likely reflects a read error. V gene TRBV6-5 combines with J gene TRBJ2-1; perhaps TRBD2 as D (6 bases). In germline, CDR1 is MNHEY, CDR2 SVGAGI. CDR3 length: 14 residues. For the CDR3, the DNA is TGTGCCGGCAGCAAGGGTAGCGGTTACAATGAGCAGTTCTTC. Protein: CAGSKGSGYNEQFF.

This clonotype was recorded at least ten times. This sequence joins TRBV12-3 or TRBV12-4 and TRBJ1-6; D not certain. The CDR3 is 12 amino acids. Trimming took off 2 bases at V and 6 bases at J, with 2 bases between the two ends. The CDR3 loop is CASSLPNSPLHF. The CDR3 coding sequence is TGTGCCAGCAGTTTACCTAATTCACCCCTCCACTTT.

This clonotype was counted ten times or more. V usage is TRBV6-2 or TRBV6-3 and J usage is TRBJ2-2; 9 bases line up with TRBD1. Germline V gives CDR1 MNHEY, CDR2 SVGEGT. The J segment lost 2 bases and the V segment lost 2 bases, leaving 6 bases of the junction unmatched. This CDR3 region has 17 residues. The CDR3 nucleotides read TGTGCCAGCAGTTACCCCGGACAGGGGATAAACACCGGGGAGCTGTTTTTT. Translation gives CASSYPGQGINTGELFF.

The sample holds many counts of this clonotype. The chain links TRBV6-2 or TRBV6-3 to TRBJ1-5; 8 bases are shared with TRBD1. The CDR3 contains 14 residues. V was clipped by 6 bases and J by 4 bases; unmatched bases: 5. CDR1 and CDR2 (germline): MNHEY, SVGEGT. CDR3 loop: CASSRDRMNQPQHF. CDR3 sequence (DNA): TGTGCCAGCAGCAGGGACAGGATGAATCAGCCCCAGCATTTT.

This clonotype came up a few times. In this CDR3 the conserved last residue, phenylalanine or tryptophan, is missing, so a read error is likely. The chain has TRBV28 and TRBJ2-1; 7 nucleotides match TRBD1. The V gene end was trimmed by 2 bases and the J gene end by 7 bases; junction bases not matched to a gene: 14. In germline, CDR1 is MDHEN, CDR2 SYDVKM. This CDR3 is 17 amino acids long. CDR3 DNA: TGTGCCAGCAGTTTAACCCCCTCCAACAGGGGAAGGAATGAGCAGTTCCTC. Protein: CASSLTPSNRGRNEQFL.

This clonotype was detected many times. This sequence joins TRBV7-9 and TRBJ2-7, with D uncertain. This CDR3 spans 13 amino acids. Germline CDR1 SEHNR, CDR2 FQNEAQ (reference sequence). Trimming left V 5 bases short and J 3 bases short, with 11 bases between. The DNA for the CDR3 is TGTGCCAGCAGCCCCCTAGGGCGCTACGAGCAGTACTTC. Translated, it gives CASSPLGRYEQYF.